The source of this T cell receptor beta chain is a study of identical twins (dated by TCRdb to about 2016). At the level of the whole study: The study deep-sequenced TCR alpha and beta repertoires from monozygotic twins, unrelated adults of various ages and cord blood to test whether fetal clonotypes persist. To rule out contamination, replicate twin experiments were performed at different times with different library preparation protocols. The research as a whole found: Zero-insertion analyses could be partly confounded by invariant T cells such as MAIT and iNKT, though diverse VJ usage argued against such confounding for most clonotypes. A weaker excess of twin sharing was found in beta out-of-frame sequences because the signal-to-noise ratio was lowered by fewer shared sequences. Abundant cord blood beta clonotypes had fewer insertions, young adult naive repertoires showed a similar but weaker trend, and memory repertoires showed no such trend. Because the same donors could not be followed over many years, conclusions were based on cross-sectional statistical analysis. Recombination models systematically underestimated out-of-frame TCR alpha sharing in monozygotic twins but agreed with sharing between unrelated individuals. Compared with coincidental sharing between unrelated individuals, out-of-frame TCR alpha sequences shared between twins had an excess of sequences with low generation probability.

Preparation of the library involved 5' RACE. Sequencer: Illumina HiSeq 2000. A universal primer binding site was added through template switching, and the final cDNA carried a unique molecular identifier so that TCR cDNA molecules could be counted accurately. First-strand cDNA for TCR alpha and beta chains was synthesized from specific primers in the conserved constant-segment region. To control for contamination, every cDNA library carried two barcodes: a SMART-Mk sample barcode plus Illumina barcodes. TruSeq adapter sequences along with Illumina sample barcodes were introduced in two successive PCR steps. The Illumina HiSeq platform was used with custom primers to sequence TCR alpha and beta cDNA libraries. The paper's data handling went like this. MiGEC was used to process raw reads and extract unique molecular identifiers, and MiXCR was used to find CDR3 positions. For each individual, recombination models were inferred using an EM algorithm with the repgenHMM and IGoR tools. Shared clonotype analysis was performed with the tcR package in R, normalizing sharing by the product of cloneset sizes. To study raw recombination without the effects of thymic and clonal selection, out-of-frame nonproductive sequences were analyzed. The raw public data were reprocessed by TCRdb itself: fastp quality trimming at Q25, MiXCR clonotype calling, in-frame beta chains only. For every CDR3 protein sequence, its rows merge into one entry that carries the most common genes and DNA. Clone size and V and J calls follow TCRdb, not the original study. The sample has 450,000 or so distinct CDR3 sequences on record, approximately 24% of them singletons. The ten top clones hold 2.9% of the sample.

Every donor in the study was a healthy Caucasian. The twin cohort consisted of three pairs of female monozygotic twins, all aged roughly 18 to 29 years. Positive isolation kits from Invitrogen were used to isolate CD4+ and CD8+ T cell populations. Via the germline V gene (reference sequence), CDR1 is DFQATT and CDR2 SNEGSKA. From the cysteine up to the phenylalanine, the CDR3 has a length of 11 residues. The CDR3 DNA has 33 bases and is translated from base 1. V is shortened by 6 bases, J by 3 bases, and the region joining them spans 5 bases. Comments on this clonotype: The clone's antigen remains unknown. The record has no base qualities; no much larger clone is one base away.

Separately, the same data were catalogued under a study of T cells expressing NK-cell markers. In that second paper, the authors write: Eight or nine donors provided sorted CD3+CD56+NKG2C+, CD3+CD56+NKG2C- and CD3+CD56-NKG2C+ T-cell subsets, whose TCR beta-chain repertoires were profiled. Among the eight sequenced donors, seven were HCMV-seropositive and one was HCMV-seronegative. To restrict sorting to alphabetaTCR-expressing T cells, an anti-gammadeltaTCR antibody was added in several experiments. In five to seven donors, the dominant CD3+CD56+NKG2C+ clonotypes were found to rank among the top 10 CD8+ clonotypes and to make up 1.0-7.0% of CD8+ T cells. Those dominant clonotypes were again the most abundant among CD3+CD56-NKG2C+ cells in a handful of donors, at roughly 28.3-60.1%. Whether the expanded NKG2C-expressing T cell clones were specific for HCMV antigens was left unclear. Randomly selected healthy volunteers, three men and five women, were used as the eight sequenced donors. HCMV-specific IgG was detected in serum with a commercial ELISA kit to determine HCMV serostatus. MIGEC handled demultiplexing of the reads and grouping by UMI, while MiTCR was used to assemble and quantify clonotypes. To exclude erroneous sequences, any TCR cDNA sequence not supported by at least two reads was discarded. Downstream repertoire analysis used the tcR package, and clonotypes were matched across fractions by CDR3 nucleotide sequence plus V segment. VDJmatch was used to annotate antigen specificity against VDJdb, with one amino acid substitution in CDR3 allowed.

Sequenced sample: CD4+ T cells sorted from blood. Recombination connected TRBV20-1 to TRBJ2-2; the D gene cannot be resolved reliably. The TCR comes from a woman aged 18-29 years in good health. The CDR3 is CSALHTGELFF. The DNA reads TGCAGTGCGTTGCACACCGGGGAGCTGTTTTTT.